Detailed here is one T cell receptor (beta chain). Its antigen is unknown. The PCR employed 60 Vbeta primers together with 13 Jbeta primers. The protocol was immunoSEQ multiplex PCR, while the TCRdb copy is restricted to in-frame clones and leaves out a portion. The sample consists of about 130,000 clones, around four fifths of them appearing once. This entry belongs to a study of cytomegalovirus exposure and HLA in healthy donors. At the level of the study: Unique TCRs numbering some 80 million, obtained from HLA-typed donors, made up an early data release. Study-level findings and limits: There was a cluster of highly shared sequence variants that was likely a sequencing artifact.

Per germline, CDR1 GTSNPN and CDR2 SVGIG (reference sequence). The V segment lost 5 bases and the J segment 3 bases; nucleotides outside the gene matches: 1. This CDR3 is 11 amino acids long. The specimen sequenced was PBMCs. V is TRBV30 and J is TRBJ2-7, with 7 bases that match TRBD2. The TCR sequence derives from a boy aged 5 to 17 in good health and CMV-seronegative. The CDR3 is CAWREVYEQYF. The CDR3 nucleotides read TGTGCCTGGCGGGAGGTCTACGAGCAGTACTTC.